This TCR beta chain was identified in a study of graft-versus-host responses after intestinal transplantation. Study at large: Recipients underwent multivisceral, liver-intestinal, or isolated intestinal transplants. Induction with anti-thymocyte globulin, then tacrolimus and steroids for about 3 years, was given to all recipients.

TCRdb's copy holds only in-frame clones and misses some; the assay was immunoSEQ multiplex PCR. The sample shows roughly 39,000 clones, nearly 95% of them seen only once. Overall study results and limits: Detection of GvH clones occurred in recipient marrow, and some had their first appearance in ileum or blood. The highest levels of circulating GvH clones went along with early declines in HvG clones after transplant.

Points on this clone: As yet, its antigen is unknown.

CDR1 is SGHRS, CDR2 YFSETQ, per germline. This CDR3 contains 14 residues. The V end lost 1 base, the J end lost 3 bases, and 10 bases lay between the germline ends. The receptor was isolated from a human donor who was the organ donor for an intestinal transplant. This sequence joins TRBV5-1 and TRBJ2-5; no definite D call. The sample in question was unstimulated CD8+ T cells sorted from spleen or lymph node cells, obtained before transplant. The CDR3 DNA follows: TGCGCCAGCAGCTTGTGGGATAGCAAAGAGACCCAGTACTTC. Translated: CASSLWDSKETQYF.